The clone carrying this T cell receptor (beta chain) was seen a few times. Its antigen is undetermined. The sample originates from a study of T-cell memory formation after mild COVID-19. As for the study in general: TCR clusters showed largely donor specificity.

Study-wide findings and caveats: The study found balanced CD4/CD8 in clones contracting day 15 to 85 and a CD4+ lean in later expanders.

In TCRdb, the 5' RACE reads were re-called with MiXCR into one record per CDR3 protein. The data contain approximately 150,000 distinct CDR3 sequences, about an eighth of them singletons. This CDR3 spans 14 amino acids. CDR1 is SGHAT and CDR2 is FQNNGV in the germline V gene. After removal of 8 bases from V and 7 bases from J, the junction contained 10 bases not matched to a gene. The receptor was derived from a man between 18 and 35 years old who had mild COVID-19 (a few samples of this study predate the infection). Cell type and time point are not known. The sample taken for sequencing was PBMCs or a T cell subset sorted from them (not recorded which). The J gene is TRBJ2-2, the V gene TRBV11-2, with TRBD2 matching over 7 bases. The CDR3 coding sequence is TGTGCCAGCGGCAATAGCGCGGGGGTCGGGGAGCTGTTTTTT. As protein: CASGNSAGVGELFF.